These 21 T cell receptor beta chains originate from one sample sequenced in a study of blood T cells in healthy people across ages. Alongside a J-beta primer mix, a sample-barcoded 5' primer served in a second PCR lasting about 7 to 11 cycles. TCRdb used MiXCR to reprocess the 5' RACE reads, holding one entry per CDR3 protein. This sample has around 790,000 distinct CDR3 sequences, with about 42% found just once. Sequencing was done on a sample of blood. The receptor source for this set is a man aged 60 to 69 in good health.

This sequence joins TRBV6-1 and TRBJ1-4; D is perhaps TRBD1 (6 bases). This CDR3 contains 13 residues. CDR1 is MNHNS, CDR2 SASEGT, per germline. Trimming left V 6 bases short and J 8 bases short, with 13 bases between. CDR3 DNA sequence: TGTGCCAGCAGGATAGGGGGGGAGGAAAAACTGTTTTTT. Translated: CASRIGGEEKLFF.

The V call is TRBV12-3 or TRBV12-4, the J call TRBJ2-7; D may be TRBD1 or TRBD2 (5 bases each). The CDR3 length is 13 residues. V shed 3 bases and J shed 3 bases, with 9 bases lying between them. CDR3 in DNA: TGTGCCAGCAGTTTGGGACGAATCTACGAGCAGTACTTC. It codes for CASSLGRIYEQYF.

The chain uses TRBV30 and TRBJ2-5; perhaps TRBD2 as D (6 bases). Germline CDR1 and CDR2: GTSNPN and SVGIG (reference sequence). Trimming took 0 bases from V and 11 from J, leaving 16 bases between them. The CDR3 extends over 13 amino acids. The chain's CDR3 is CAWSVSTQREQYF. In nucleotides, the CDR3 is TGTGCCTGGAGTGTCAGCACCCAACGGGAGCAGTACTTC.

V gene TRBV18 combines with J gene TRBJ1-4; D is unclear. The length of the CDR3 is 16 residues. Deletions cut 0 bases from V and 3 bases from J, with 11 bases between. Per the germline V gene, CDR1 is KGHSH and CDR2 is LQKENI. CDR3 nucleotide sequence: TGTGCCAGCTCACCACCTGGATTTGAGGCTAATGAAAAACTGTTTTTT. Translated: CASSPPGFEANEKLFF.

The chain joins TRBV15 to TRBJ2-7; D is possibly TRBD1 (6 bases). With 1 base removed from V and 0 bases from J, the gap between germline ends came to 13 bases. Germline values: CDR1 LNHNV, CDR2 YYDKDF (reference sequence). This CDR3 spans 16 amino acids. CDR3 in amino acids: CATSRALTGTSYEQYF. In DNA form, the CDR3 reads TGTGCCACCAGCAGAGCCTTAACAGGGACCTCCTACGAGCAGTACTTC.

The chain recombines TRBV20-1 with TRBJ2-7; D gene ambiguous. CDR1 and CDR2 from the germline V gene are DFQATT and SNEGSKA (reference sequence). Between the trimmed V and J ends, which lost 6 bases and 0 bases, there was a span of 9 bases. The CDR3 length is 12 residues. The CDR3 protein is CSASTFSYEQYF. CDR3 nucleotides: TGCAGTGCCTCCACTTTCTCCTACGAGCAGTACTTC.

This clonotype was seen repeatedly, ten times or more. CDR3 residues: CASSQTDRFSYEQYF. The CDR3 DNA reads TGTGCCAGCAGCCAGACGGACAGATTCTCCTACGAGCAGTACTTC. The V gene is TRBV14, the J gene TRBJ2-7; a weak D match, TRBD1 (6 bases). The V gene lost 3 bases and the J gene lost 0 bases, with 12 bases spanning the gap. Germline V gene lookup returns CDR1 SGHDN and CDR2 FVKESK. This CDR3 is 15 amino acids long.

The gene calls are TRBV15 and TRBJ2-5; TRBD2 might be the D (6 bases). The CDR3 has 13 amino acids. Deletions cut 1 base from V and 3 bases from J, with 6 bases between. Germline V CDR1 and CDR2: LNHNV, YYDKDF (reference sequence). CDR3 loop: CATSRGREETQYF. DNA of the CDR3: TGTGCCACCAGCAGAGGGAGGGAAGAGACCCAGTACTTC.

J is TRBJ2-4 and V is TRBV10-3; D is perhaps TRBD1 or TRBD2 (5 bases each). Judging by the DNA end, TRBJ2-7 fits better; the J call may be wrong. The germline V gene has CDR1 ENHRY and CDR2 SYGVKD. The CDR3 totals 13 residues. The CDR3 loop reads CAISESEDIEQYF. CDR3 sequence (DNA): TGTGCCATCAGTGAGTCGGAGGACATCGAGCAGTACTTC.

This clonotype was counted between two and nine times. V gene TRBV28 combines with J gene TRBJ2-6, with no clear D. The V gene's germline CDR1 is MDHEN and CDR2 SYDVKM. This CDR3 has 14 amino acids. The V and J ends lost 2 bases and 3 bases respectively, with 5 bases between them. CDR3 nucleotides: TGTGCCAGCAGTTTAAGGCTTGGGGCCAACGTCCTGACTTTC. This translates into CASSLRLGANVLTF.

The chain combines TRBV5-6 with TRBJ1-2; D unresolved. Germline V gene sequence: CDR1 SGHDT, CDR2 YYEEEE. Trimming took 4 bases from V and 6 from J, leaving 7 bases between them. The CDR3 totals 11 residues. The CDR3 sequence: CASSTTNGYTF. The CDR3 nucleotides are TGTGCCAGCAGCACCACGAATGGCTACACCTTC.

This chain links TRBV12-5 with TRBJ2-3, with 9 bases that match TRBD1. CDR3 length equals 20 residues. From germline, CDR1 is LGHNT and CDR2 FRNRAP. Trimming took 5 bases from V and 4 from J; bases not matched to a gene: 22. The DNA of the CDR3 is TGTGCTAGTGGTCCCCATACCACCTTGCTCGGGACAGGGCAGTCAGATACGCAGTATTTT. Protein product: CASGPHTTLLGTGQSDTQYF. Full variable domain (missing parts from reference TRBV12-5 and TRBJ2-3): DARVTQTPRHKVTEMGQEVTMRCQPILGHNTVFWYRQTMMQGLELLAYFRNRAPLDDSGMPKDRFSAEMPDATLATLKIQPSEPRDSAVYFCASGPHTTLLGTGQSDTQYFGPGTRLTVL.

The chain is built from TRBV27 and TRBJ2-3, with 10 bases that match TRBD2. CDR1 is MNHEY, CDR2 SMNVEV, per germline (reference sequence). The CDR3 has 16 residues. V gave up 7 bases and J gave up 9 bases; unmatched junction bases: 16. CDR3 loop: CASNDVSGGAMYTQYF. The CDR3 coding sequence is TGTGCCAGCAATGACGTGAGCGGGGGGGCTATGTACACGCAGTATTTT.

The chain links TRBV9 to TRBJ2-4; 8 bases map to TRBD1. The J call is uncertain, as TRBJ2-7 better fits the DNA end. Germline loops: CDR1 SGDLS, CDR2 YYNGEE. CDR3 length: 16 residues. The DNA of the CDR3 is TGTGCCAGCAGAGAAGACAGGGGCGAAGCACTCGACGAGCAGTACTTC. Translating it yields CASREDRGEALDEQYF.

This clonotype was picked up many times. The CDR3 here is CSVVRDRQNSPLHF. CDR3 coding DNA: TGCAGCGTTGTCCGGGACAGGCAGAATTCACCCCTCCACTTT. This rearrangement joins TRBV29-1 to TRBJ1-6, with 8 bases that match TRBD1. Looked up from germline, CDR1 is SQVTM and CDR2 is ANQGSEA. This CDR3 region has 14 residues. The V gene end was trimmed by 4 bases and the J gene end by 7 bases; junction bases not matched to a gene: 6.

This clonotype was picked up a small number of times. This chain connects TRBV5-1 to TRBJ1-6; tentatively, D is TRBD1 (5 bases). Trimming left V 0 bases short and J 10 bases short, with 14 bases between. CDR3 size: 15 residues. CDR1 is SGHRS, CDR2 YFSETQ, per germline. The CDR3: CASSLEQGSISPLHF. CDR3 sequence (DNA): TGCGCCAGCAGCTTGGAGCAGGGTTCCATATCACCCCTCCACTTT.

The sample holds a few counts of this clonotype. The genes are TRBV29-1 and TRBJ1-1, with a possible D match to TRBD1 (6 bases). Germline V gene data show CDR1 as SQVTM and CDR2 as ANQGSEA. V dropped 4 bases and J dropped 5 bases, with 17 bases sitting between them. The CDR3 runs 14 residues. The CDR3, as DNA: TGCAGCGTTGTAGATCGGGGGCGGTGGACTGAAGCTTTCTTT. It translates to CSVVDRGRWTEAFF.

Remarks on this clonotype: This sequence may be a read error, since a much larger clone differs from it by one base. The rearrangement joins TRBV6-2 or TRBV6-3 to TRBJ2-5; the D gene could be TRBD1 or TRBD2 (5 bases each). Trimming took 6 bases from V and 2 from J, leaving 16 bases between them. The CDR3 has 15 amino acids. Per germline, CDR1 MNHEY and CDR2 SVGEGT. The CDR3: CASSSRPRGQETQYF. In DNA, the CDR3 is TGTGCCAGCAGCAGTAGACCGAGGGGTCAAGAGACCCAGTACTTC.

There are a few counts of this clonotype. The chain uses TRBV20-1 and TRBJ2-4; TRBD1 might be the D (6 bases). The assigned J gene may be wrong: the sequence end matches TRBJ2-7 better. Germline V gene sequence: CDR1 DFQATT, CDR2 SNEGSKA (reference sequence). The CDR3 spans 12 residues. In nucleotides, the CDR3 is TGCAGTGCTAGAGCAGGGGTCTACGAGCAGTACTTC. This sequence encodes CSARAGVYEQYF.

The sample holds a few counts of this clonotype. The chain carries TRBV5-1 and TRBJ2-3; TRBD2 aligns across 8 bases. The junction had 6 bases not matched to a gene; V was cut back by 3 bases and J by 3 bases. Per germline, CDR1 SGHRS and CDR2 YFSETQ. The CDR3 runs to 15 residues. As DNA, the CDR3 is TGCGCCAGCAGCTCCCGGGGGGGCCGGACAGATACGCAGTATTTT. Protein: CASSSRGGRTDTQYF.

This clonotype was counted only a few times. The CDR3 nucleotides read TGTGCCAGCAGCACACGGGACACAACCGAGCAGTACTTC. This codes for CASSTRDTTEQYF. The chain combines TRBV7-2 with TRBJ2-7; tentative D call: TRBD1 (6 bases). Germline assignment: CDR1 SGHTA and CDR2 FQGNSA. V lost 5 bases and J lost 6, with 14 bases in between. This CDR3 comprises 13 residues. Filled out from reference TRBV7-2 and TRBJ2-7, the complete variable domain reads GAGVSQSPSNKVTEKGKDVELRCDPISGHTALYWYRQSLGQGLEFLIYFQGNSAPDKSGLPSDRFSAERTGGSVSTLTIQRTQQEDSAVYLCASSTRDTTEQYFGPGTRLTVT.